These 22 T cell receptor beta chains originate from one sample sequenced in a study of T cells in Graves' hyperthyroidism and ophthalmopathy. Amplified regions were TCR beta CDR3 sequences from RNA transcripts. TCR CDR3 underwent first-round RT-PCR with the HTBI primer set. MiXCR, run by TCRdb on the multiplex PCR reads, gives a single entry per CDR3 protein. This sample has roughly 720,000 distinct CDR3 sequences, with about 18% found just once. The sequenced material came from blood. Every receptor here comes from a man aged 50 to 59 with Graves' hyperthyroidism.

Ten or more counts support this clonotype. This chain connects TRBV5-1 to TRBJ1-1; D is uncertain. This CDR3 comprises 14 residues. V was cut by 1 base and J by 0 bases, with 7 bases left in between. Germline CDR1 SGHRS, CDR2 YFSETQ. The CDR3 region is CASSLSAVNTEAFF. The DNA of the CDR3 is TGCGCCAGCAGCTTGTCAGCCGTGAACACTGAAGCTTTCTTT. Combining the CDR3 with reference TRBV5-1 and TRBJ1-1 gives the whole variable domain KAGVTQTPRYLIKTRGQQVTLSCSPISGHRSVSWYQQTPGQGLQFLFEYFSETQRNKGNFPGRFSGRQFSNSRSEMNVSTLELGDSALYLCASSLSAVNTEAFFGQGTRLTVV.

This clonotype appeared a few times. Here the CDR3 reads CASSERQRSSYEQYF. DNA for the CDR3: TGTGCCAGCAGCGAACGACAGAGGAGCTCCTACGAGCAGTACTTC. The chain recombines TRBV13 with TRBJ2-7; TRBD1 is a possible D gene (5 bases). The CDR3 sequence is 15 residues long. Germline V gene data show CDR1 as PRHDT and CDR2 as FYEKMQ (reference sequence). V dropped 5 bases and J dropped 0 bases, with 14 bases sitting between them.

This clonotype was seen ten or more times. The chain links TRBV6-2 or TRBV6-3 to TRBJ2-1; 10 bases align to TRBD2. The CDR3 has 16 residues. Germline trimming cut 2 bases from V and 6 bases from J; bases unmatched to any gene: 7. Germline V gives CDR1 MNHEY, CDR2 SVGEGT. The CDR3 DNA reads TGTGCCAGCAGTTACCTAGCGGGAGTGGTCTCCAATGAGCAGTTCTTC. This encodes CASSYLAGVVSNEQFF.

This clonotype appeared a few times. The chain links TRBV7-9 to TRBJ2-1; the D gene is possibly TRBD1 (5 bases). This CDR3 is 15 amino acids long. V shed 3 bases and J shed 1 base, with 10 bases lying between them. Germline V gene lookup returns CDR1 SEHNR and CDR2 FQNEAQ (reference sequence). In nucleotides, the CDR3 is TGTGCCAGCAGCTTCCAGGGCTCTTCCTACAATGAGCAGTTCTTC. It yields the protein CASSFQGSSYNEQFF.

Concerning this clonotype itself: This sequence may be a read error, since a much larger clone differs from it by one base. This sequence joins TRBV2 and TRBJ2-7; D perhaps matches TRBD1 (5 bases). Germline lookup yields CDR1 SNHLY and CDR2 FYNNEI. This CDR3 region has 14 residues. CDR3 in DNA: TGTGCCAGCAGCCTCGGAGTTGGGGCAGACGAGCAGTGCTTC. The encoded protein is CASSLGVGADEQCF. The variable domain in full, completed from reference TRBV2 and TRBJ2-7, reads EPEVTQTPSHQVTQMGQEVILRCVPISNHLYFYWYRQILGQKVEFLVSFYNNEISEKSEIFDDQFSVERPDGSNFTLKIRSTKLEDSAMYFCASSLGVGADEQCFGPGTRLTVT.

The J gene is TRBJ2-7, the V gene TRBV11-2; D unclear. Looked up from germline, CDR1 is SGHAT and CDR2 is FQNNGV. Deletions cut 5 bases from V and 0 bases from J, with 23 bases between. CDR3 size: 18 residues. The CDR3 sequence is CASSQDSLIASSSYEQYF. DNA for the CDR3: TGTGCCAGCAGCCAAGATAGCCTTATCGCTTCGAGCTCCTACGAGCAGTACTTC.

The chain combines TRBV6-2 or TRBV6-3 with TRBJ2-1; 7 bases agree with TRBD1. Germline trimming cut 6 bases from V and 5 bases from J; bases unmatched to any gene: 10. The CDR3 is made up of 15 amino acids. The germline V gene has CDR1 MNHEY and CDR2 SVGEGT. CDR3 sequence reads: CASRLGQVGNNEQFF. The CDR3 bases are TGTGCCAGCAGATTAGGACAGGTTGGGAACAATGAGCAGTTCTTC.

This clonotype was recorded many times. The chain is built from TRBV10-3 and TRBJ2-7; TRBD2 agrees at 13 bases. The CDR3 is 15 residues long. Germline values: CDR1 ENHRY, CDR2 SYGVKD. J was trimmed by 4 bases and V by 3 bases; bases with no gene match: 3. CDR3 sequence reads: CAISEWTSGSYEQYF. Here the CDR3 DNA reads TGTGCCATCAGTGAATGGACTAGCGGGAGTTACGAGCAGTACTTC.

This clonotype came up many times. The chain uses TRBV27 and TRBJ2-7; 7 nucleotides match TRBD2. The CDR3 extends over 15 amino acids. Trimming took 2 bases from V and 1 from J; bases not matched to a gene: 5. CDR1 is MNHEY and CDR2 is SMNVEV in the germline V gene (reference sequence). The CDR3 DNA is TGTGCCAGCAGTTTAGGCTGGGGGGGATCCTACGAGCAGTACTTC. Translating it yields CASSLGWGGSYEQYF.

This clonotype was seen a few times. The rearrangement joins TRBV28 to TRBJ2-7; a possible D gene is TRBD2 (6 bases). Looked up from germline, CDR1 is MDHEN and CDR2 is SYDVKM. The CDR3 totals 15 residues. V lost 5 bases and J 0 bases, leaving 14 bases between the germline ends. CDR3 coding DNA: TGTGCCAGCAGTACCTTAGCGGCTAGCTCCTACGAGCAGTACTTC. Translation: CASSTLAASSYEQYF.

This clonotype has just a few counts. This rearrangement joins TRBV6-1 to TRBJ1-4; no reliable D call. CDR1 and CDR2 (germline): MNHNS, SASEGT. V lost 8 bases and J 0 bases, leaving 10 bases between the germline ends. The CDR3 has 14 amino acids. CDR3 sequence: CASGSDTTNEKLFF. The CDR3 nucleotides are TGTGCCAGCGGGAGCGATACAACTAATGAAAAACTGTTTTTT.

The rearrangement joins TRBV19 to TRBJ2-3; tentative D call: TRBD2 (6 bases). The CDR3 runs to 15 residues. The ends were cut back, 5 bases at V and 0 bases at J, with 12 bases in the middle. The germline V gene encodes CDR1 LNHDA and CDR2 SQIVND (reference sequence). The CDR3 region is CASSPSVGSTDTQYF. The CDR3, as DNA: TGTGCCAGTAGTCCTAGCGTGGGGAGCACAGATACGCAGTATTTT.

This clonotype was seen ten or more times. V gene TRBV9 combines with J gene TRBJ2-5; possibly TRBD2 for D (6 bases). CDR3 size: 16 residues. With 3 bases removed from V and 4 bases from J, the gap between germline ends came to 19 bases. The germline V gene encodes CDR1 SGDLS and CDR2 YYNGEE. The CDR3 DNA is TGTGCCAGCAGCGCTCCACCGGGGATAGCGGTAGAGACCCAGTACTTC. Protein sequence: CASSAPPGIAVETQYF.

In this sample, this clonotype turned up a few times. A read error may produce the germline difference seen at one junction end. V and J are TRBV29-1 and TRBJ2-2; 13 bases match TRBD2. From germline, CDR1 is SQVTM and CDR2 ANQGSEA. CDR3 size: 17 residues. This CDR3 is CSVSGLAGLGNTGELFF. The CDR3 region has the DNA TGCAGCGTCTCGGGACTAGCGGGATTGGGGAACACCGGGGAACTGTTTTTT.

This clonotype was observed at least ten times. CDR3 sequence: CSAGRDVGQPQHF. The CDR3 coding sequence is TGCAGTGCTGGACGGGACGTTGGTCAGCCCCAGCATTTT. This chain uses TRBV20-1 with TRBJ1-5, with D possibly matching TRBD1 (5 bases). The CDR3 totals 13 residues. Germline V gives CDR1 DFQATT, CDR2 SNEGSKA (reference sequence). V was clipped by 5 bases and J by 6 bases, with 14 bases between them.

In this sample, this clonotype turned up a few times. The chain is built from TRBV3-1 and TRBJ1-3; TRBD1 agrees at 7 bases. There are 15 residues in the CDR3. Germline V gene data show CDR1 as LGHDT and CDR2 as YNNKEL (reference sequence). The V segment lost 5 bases and the J segment 1 base; nucleotides outside the gene matches: 5. CDR3 protein: CASSDPQGSGNTIYF. In DNA, the CDR3 is TGTGCCAGCAGCGACCCACAGGGGTCTGGAAACACCATATATTTT.

This clonotype was seen ten or more times. The rearrangement uses TRBV10-3 and TRBJ2-7, with 14 bases that match TRBD2. V shed 7 bases, J shed 6 bases, and the junction held 5 bases outside the gene matches. Looked up from germline, CDR1 is ENHRY and CDR2 is SYGVKD. The CDR3 consists of 14 residues. The CDR3, as DNA: TGTGCCATCACCGGGACTAGCGGGAGTAGCGAGCAGTACTTC. This translates into CAITGTSGSSEQYF.

The V gene is TRBV28, the J gene TRBJ1-2, with D possibly matching TRBD1 (5 bases). This CDR3 region has 15 residues. V shed 5 bases and J shed 0 bases, with 13 bases lying between them. The V gene's germline CDR1 is MDHEN and CDR2 SYDVKM. The CDR3 DNA follows: TGTGCCAGCAGTCCCGGGACGGCCTCTAACTATGGCTACACCTTC. Translation: CASSPGTASNYGYTF.

The sample holds many counts of this clonotype. The V call is TRBV28, the J call TRBJ1-1, with 8 bases that match TRBD1. There are 15 residues in the CDR3. The junction had 3 bases not matched to a gene; V was cut back by 2 bases and J by 1 base. CDR1 is MDHEN, CDR2 SYDVKM, per germline. Here the CDR3 reads CASSLQGATNTEAFF. The CDR3, as DNA: TGTGCCAGCAGTTTACAGGGGGCCACGAACACTGAAGCTTTCTTT.

Ten or more counts support this clonotype. The chain links TRBV10-2 to TRBJ2-2; 13 bases fit TRBD2. The CDR3 contains 16 residues. Germline CDR1 WSHSY, CDR2 SAAADI. Unmatched junction bases numbered 4, after V lost 4 bases and J lost 5 bases. The CDR3 DNA is TGCGCCAGCAGTGTGACTAGCGGGAGGCGGACCGGGGAGCTGTTTTTT. It translates to CASSVTSGRRTGELFF.

This clonotype occurred many times. The chain employs TRBV24-1 and TRBJ2-5; unclear D gene. Trimming shortened V by 1 base and J by 1 base, and 9 bases separated the two germline ends. Per the germline V gene, CDR1 is KGHDR and CDR2 is SFDVKD. The length of the CDR3 is 15 residues. CDR3 coding DNA: TGTGCCACCAGTGATTTTGGGCAGCCCCAAGAGACCCAGTACTTC. This encodes CATSDFGQPQETQYF.

The sample holds many counts of this clonotype. The chain links TRBV3-1 to TRBJ2-4; D is unresolved. The V end was cut by 1 base, the J end by 8 bases, with 6 bases between. Per the germline V gene, CDR1 is LGHDT and CDR2 is YNNKEL (reference sequence). This CDR3 spans 12 amino acids. CDR3 DNA sequence: TGTGCCAGCAGCCAAGTTGGGGACATTCAGTACTTC. This sequence encodes CASSQVGDIQYF.